This is a list of T cell receptor beta chains from one sample in a study of immune cell composition in non-small cell lung cancer. Profiling relied on immunoSEQ multiplex PCR, and the TCRdb table lists in-frame clones only, not all of them. The sample holds about 3,400 clones, less than 85% seen once. Sequencing used lung tumor tissue. These receptors came from a human donor with non-small cell lung cancer. The conserved cysteine and the conserved F or W are not part of the CDR3 here. D genes are given only for firm matches. Where a row states a size, it is once, few, many or the class of an expanded clone; other rows omit it.

v_call d_call clone_size cdr3_aa
TRBV19 TRBD2 NA ASSYGLAEETQY
TRBV28 TRBD1 NA ASSPQGSQETQY
TRBV28 TRBD1 NA ASSVLGQGASYEQY
TRBV30 NA NA AWSGTLSNQPQH
TRBV5-1 NA NA ASAGPYRDPDTQY
TRBV11-2 NA once ASSLLHQSETQY
TRBV14 TRBD2 few ASSLGLARVAGELF
TRBV13 NA NA ASSLPSGNEAGEQF
TRBV19 TRBD1 NA ASSRDSYTGELF
TRBV27 NA NA ASYNFQGYTGELF
TRBV7-9 TRBD1 few ASRAGTGEEKLF
TRBV30 TRBD2 few AWSGTSPYEQY
TRBV19 TRBD1 NA ASSISQWTGAGYT
TRBV5-4 NA NA ASSLRERWVYEQY
TRBV5-1 NA NA ASSDPGELWSYNEQF
TRBV14 NA NA ASSQGAGNGYT
TRBV6-6 TRBD2 NA ASSPATSGMNEQF
TRBV7-8 TRBD2 once ASSPRASGSKYEQY
TRBV25-1 NA NA ASSSLGSALYNEQF
TRBV4-1 TRBD2 NA ASSLRVAGANTGELF
TRBV19 TRBD1 NA ASSPYRGYGYT
TRBV5-1 NA NA ASSSGVDSLSGNTIY
TRBV29-1 NA few SVQPTRHTGELF
TRBV19 NA NA ASRRTGGRETQY
TRBV4-1 NA NA ASSQGTASYGYT
TRBV7-7 NA once ASSPEEAQPQH
TRBV30 TRBD1 large AWSVHHRDRYEQY
TRBV9 TRBD1 NA ASSETGQGPWQY
TRBV19 NA NA ASSIAEETQY
TRBV11-3 NA medium-sized ASSLDKVRGDDPQPQH
TRBV18 TRBD1 NA ASSPLQGSTSYEQY
TRBV5-1 TRBD1 few ASSLQGAEETQY
TRBV28 NA few ASSLLADSRGYT
TRBV27 NA NA ASSILIRDTQY
TRBV20-1 TRBD1 few RGTDYTEAF
TRBV4-3 NA NA ASSQGASGNTIY
TRBV30 NA NA AWSVREVEAF
TRBV6-5 TRBD1 NA ASSLTGTYGYT
TRBV4-1 TRBD1 NA ASSQGQGLTMRQETQY